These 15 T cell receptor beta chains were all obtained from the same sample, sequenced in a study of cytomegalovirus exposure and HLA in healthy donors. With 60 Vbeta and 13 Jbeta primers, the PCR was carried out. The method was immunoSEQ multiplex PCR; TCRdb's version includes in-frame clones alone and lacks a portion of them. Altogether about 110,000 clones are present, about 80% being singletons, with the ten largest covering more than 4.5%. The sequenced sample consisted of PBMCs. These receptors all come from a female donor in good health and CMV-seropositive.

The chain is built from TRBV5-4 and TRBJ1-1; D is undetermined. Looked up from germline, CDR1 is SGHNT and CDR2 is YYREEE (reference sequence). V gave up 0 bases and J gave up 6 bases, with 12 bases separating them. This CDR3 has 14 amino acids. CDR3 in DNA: TGTGCCAGCAGCTTGGCCCGGGATAGCTCTGAAGCTTTCTTT. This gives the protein CASSLARDSSEAFF.

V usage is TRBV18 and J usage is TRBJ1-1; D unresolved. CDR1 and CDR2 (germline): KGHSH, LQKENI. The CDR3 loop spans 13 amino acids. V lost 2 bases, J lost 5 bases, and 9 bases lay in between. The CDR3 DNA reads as TGTGCCAGCTCACCAGACCTGCGGACTGAAGCTTTCTTT. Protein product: CASSPDLRTEAFF.

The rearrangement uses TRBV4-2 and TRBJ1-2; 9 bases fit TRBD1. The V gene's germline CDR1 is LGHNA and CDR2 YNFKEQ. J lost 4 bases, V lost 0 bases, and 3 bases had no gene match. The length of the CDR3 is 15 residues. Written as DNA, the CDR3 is TGTGCCAGCAGCCAAGACACAGGGGGCGGCTATGGCTACACCTTC. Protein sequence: CASSQDTGGGYGYTF.

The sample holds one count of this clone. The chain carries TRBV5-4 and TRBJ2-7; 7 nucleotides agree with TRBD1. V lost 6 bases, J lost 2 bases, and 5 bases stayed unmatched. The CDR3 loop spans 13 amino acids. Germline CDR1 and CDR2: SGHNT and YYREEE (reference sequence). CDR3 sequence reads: CASTPDRAYEQYF. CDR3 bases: TGTGCCAGCACCCCCGACAGGGCCTACGAGCAGTACTTC.

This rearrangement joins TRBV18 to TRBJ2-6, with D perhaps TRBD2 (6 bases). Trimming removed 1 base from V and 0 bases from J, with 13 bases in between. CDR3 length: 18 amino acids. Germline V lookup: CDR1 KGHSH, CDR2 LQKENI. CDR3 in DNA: TGTGCCAGCTCACCACAGGAGGGTCCACGCTCTGGGGCCAACGTCCTGACTTTC. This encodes CASSPQEGPRSGANVLTF.

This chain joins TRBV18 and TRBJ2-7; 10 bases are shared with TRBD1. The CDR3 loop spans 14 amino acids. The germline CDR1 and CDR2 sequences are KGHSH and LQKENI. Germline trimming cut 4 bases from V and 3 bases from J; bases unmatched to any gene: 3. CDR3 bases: TGTGCCAGCTCACGGGACAGGGGCGACTACGAGCAGTACTTC. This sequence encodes CASSRDRGDYEQYF.

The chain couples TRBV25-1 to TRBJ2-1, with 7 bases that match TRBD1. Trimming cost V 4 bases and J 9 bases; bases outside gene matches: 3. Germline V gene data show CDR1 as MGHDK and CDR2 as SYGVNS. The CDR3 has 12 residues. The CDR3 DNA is TGTGCCAGCAGTGTAGGGGGCGGTGAGCAGTTCTTC. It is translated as CASSVGGGEQFF.

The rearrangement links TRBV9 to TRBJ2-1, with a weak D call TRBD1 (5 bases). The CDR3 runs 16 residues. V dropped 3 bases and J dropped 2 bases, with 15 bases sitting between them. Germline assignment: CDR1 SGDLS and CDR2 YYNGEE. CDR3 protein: CASSALDKPTYNEQFF. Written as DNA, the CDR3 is TGTGCCAGCAGCGCGTTGGACAAACCCACCTACAATGAGCAGTTCTTC.

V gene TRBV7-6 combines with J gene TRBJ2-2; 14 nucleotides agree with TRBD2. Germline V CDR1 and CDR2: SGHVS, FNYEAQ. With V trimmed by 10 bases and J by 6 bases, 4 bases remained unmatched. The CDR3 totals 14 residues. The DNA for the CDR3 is TGTGCCACCACGACTAGCGGGAGGGCCGGGGAGCTGTTTTTT. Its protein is CATTTSGRAGELFF.

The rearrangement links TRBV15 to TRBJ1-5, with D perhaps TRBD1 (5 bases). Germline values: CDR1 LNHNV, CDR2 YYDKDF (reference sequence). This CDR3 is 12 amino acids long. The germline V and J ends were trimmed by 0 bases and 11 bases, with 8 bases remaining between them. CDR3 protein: CATSRDRGSQHF. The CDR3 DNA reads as TGTGCCACCAGCAGAGATCGGGGGTCCCAGCATTTT.

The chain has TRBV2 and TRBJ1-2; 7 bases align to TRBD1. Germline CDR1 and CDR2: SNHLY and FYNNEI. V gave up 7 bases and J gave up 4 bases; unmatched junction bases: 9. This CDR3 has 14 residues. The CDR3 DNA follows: TGTGCCAGCACTTCTACAGGGGCGGGCTATGGCTACACCTTC. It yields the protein CASTSTGAGYGYTF.

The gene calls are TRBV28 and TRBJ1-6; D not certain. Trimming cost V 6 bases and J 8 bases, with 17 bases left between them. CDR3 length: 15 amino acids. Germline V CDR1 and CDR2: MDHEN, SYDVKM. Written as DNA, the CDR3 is TGTGCCAGCAGCCCGGAGGGCAGATTGTATTCACCCCTCCACTTT. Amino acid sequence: CASSPEGRLYSPLHF.

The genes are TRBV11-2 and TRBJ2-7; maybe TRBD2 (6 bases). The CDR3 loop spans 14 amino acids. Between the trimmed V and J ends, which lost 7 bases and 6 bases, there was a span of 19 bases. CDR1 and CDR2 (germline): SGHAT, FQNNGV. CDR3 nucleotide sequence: TGTGCCAGCACCTTTGGAGTTTTGGAGGGCGAGCAGTACTTC. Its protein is CASTFGVLEGEQYF.

The CDR3 DNA reads as TGTGCCAGCAGCTGGGGGGGCCTAGCGGGAGCTAATGAGCAGTTCTTC. It yields the protein CASSWGGLAGANEQFF. V is TRBV5-4 and J is TRBJ2-1; 10 positions agree with TRBD2. The CDR3 spans 16 residues. The V and J ends lost 3 bases and 7 bases, in that order; junction bases with no gene match: 10. CDR1 and CDR2 (germline): SGHNT, YYREEE (reference sequence).

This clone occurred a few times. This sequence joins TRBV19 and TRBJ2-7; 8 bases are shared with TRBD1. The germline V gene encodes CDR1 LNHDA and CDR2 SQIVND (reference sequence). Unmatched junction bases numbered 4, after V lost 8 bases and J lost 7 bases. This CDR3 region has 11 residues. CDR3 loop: CASRTGREQYF. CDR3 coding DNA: TGTGCCAGTCGGACAGGGCGGGAGCAGTACTTC. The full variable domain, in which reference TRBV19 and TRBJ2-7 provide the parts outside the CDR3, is DGGITQSPKYLFRKEGQNVTLSCEQNLNHDAMYWYRQDPGQGLRLIYYSQIVNDFQKGDIAEGYSVSREKKESFPLTVTSAQKNPTAFYLCASRTGREQYFGPGTRLTVT.